These 11 T cell receptor beta chains were sequenced from one sample in a study of T cells after yellow fever vaccination. MiXCR, run by TCRdb on the 5' RACE reads, gives a single entry per CDR3 protein. The data show tens of thousands of distinct CDR3 sequences, 7.4% seen once. Sequencing was performed on CD8+ T cells sorted from PBMCs, taken 15 days after the yellow fever booster vaccination. These TCRs come from a man younger than 40 who received the YFV17D yellow fever vaccine.

Comments on this clonotype: Possible read error: a much larger clone is one base away. It is likely a read error, because the conserved phenylalanine at the end of the CDR3 is missing. This rearrangement joins TRBV19 to TRBJ2-5; 9 bases fit TRBD1. This CDR3 region has 15 residues. CDR1 is LNHDA and CDR2 is SQIVND in the germline V gene (reference sequence). The trim removed 5 bases at V and 3 bases at J, leaving 7 bases unmatched. The CDR3 protein is CASSGWDREKETQYL. CDR3 DNA: TGTGCCAGTAGTGGCTGGGACAGGGAGAAAGAGACCCAGTACCTC.

This clonotype appeared many times. For the CDR3, the DNA is TGTGCCAGCAGTCTACAGGGGGGGAGTACGCAGTATTTT. As protein: CASSLQGGSTQYF. The chain uses TRBV6-5 and TRBJ2-3, with D maybe TRBD1 (8 bases). The CDR3 length is 13 residues. The V end lost 5 bases, the J end lost 8 bases, and 14 bases lay between the germline ends. In germline, CDR1 is MNHEY, CDR2 SVGAGI.

The chain links TRBV30 to TRBJ2-1; perhaps TRBD2 as D (6 bases). V lost 1 base and J lost 0, with 13 bases in between. The CDR3 loop spans 16 amino acids. Germline CDR1 is GTSNPN and CDR2 is SVGIG (reference sequence). The CDR3 region is CAWSGGEAPSYNEQFF. CDR3 bases: TGTGCCTGGAGTGGGGGGGAGGCCCCCTCCTACAATGAGCAGTTCTTC.

A few counts support this clonotype. The chain links TRBV27 to TRBJ2-7; 10 nucleotides agree with TRBD2. With 8 bases clipped from V and 6 bases from J, the junction kept 10 bases outside the gene matches. The CDR3 runs to 14 residues. In germline, CDR1 is MNHEY, CDR2 SMNVEV (reference sequence). The CDR3 bases are TGTGCCAGCGGGGTAAGCGGGAGGGCTGGCGAGCAGTACTTC. Translated: CASGVSGRAGEQYF.

The rearrangement links TRBV14 to TRBJ2-5, with TRBD2 matching over 9 bases. V lost 4 bases to trimming and J lost 5 bases; unmatched junction nucleotides: 8. This CDR3 contains 15 residues. Per the germline V gene, CDR1 is SGHDN and CDR2 is FVKESK. CDR3 loop: CASSRGTSSDETQYF. The CDR3 DNA sequence: TGTGCCAGCAGCCGAGGGACTAGCAGTGATGAGACCCAGTACTTC.

V is TRBV5-1 and J is TRBJ1-1, with D unclear. Germline CDR1 and CDR2: SGHRS and YFSETQ. The V end lost 5 bases, the J end lost 3 bases, and 17 bases lay between the germline ends. The CDR3 contains 15 residues. CDR3 region: CASRISSLVYTEAFF. CDR3 bases: TGCGCCAGCAGGATTAGCTCCTTAGTGTACACTGAAGCTTTCTTT.

In this sample, this clonotype turned up many times. DNA for the CDR3: TGTGCCAGCAGCTCCCCCCCAAGGTGGTACGAGCAGTACTTC. Translating it yields CASSSPPRWYEQYF. The V call is TRBV7-2, the J call TRBJ2-7; no clear D gene. V lost 4 bases, J lost 4 bases, and 14 bases lay in between. Germline V gene lookup returns CDR1 SGHTA and CDR2 FQGNSA. This CDR3 is built from 14 residues.

Regarding this clonotype: With a much larger clone just one base away, this may be a read error. The gene calls are TRBV6-1 and TRBJ2-3; maybe TRBD2 (6 bases). This CDR3 has 14 residues. Germline V lookup: CDR1 MNHNS, CDR2 SASEGT. The germline V and J ends were trimmed by 10 bases and 0 bases, with 14 bases remaining between them. In nucleotides, the CDR3 is TGTGCCACCGAGAACGGGACTAGCACAGATACGCAGTATTTT. Protein: CATENGTSTDTQYF.

This clonotype was found many times. The gene calls are TRBV3-1 and TRBJ2-1; 9 bases agree with TRBD2. Germline V lookup: CDR1 LGHDT, CDR2 YNNKEL (reference sequence). With 0 bases clipped from V and 7 bases from J, the junction kept 16 bases outside the gene matches. CDR3 size: 19 residues. Written as DNA, the CDR3 is TGTGCCAGCAGCCAAGAGGTACTAGCGGGTTCCGATAGGAGGAATGAGCAGTTCTTC. It encodes CASSQEVLAGSDRRNEQFF.

Many counts were recorded for this clonotype. V and J are TRBV4-3 and TRBJ2-2; D gene uncertain. The CDR3 has 16 residues. V lost 0 bases, J lost 6 bases, and 14 bases lay in between. Germline V gives CDR1 LGHNA, CDR2 YSLEER. CDR3 residues: CASSQEEQRGPGELFF. In DNA form, the CDR3 reads TGCGCCAGCAGCCAAGAGGAGCAAAGAGGACCCGGGGAGCTGTTTTTT.

In this sample, this clonotype turned up many times. The chain has TRBV11-1 and TRBJ1-1; 7 positions match TRBD1. The CDR3 length is 18 residues. Germline V lookup: CDR1 SGHAT, CDR2 FQDESV (reference sequence). V lost 5 bases and J lost 5; bases outside the gene matches: 20. The CDR3 DNA reads as TGTGCCAGCAGCCACCCTAGGGGGCGAAATTCGGGGGATACTGAAGCTTTCTTT. This sequence encodes CASSHPRGRNSGDTEAFF.